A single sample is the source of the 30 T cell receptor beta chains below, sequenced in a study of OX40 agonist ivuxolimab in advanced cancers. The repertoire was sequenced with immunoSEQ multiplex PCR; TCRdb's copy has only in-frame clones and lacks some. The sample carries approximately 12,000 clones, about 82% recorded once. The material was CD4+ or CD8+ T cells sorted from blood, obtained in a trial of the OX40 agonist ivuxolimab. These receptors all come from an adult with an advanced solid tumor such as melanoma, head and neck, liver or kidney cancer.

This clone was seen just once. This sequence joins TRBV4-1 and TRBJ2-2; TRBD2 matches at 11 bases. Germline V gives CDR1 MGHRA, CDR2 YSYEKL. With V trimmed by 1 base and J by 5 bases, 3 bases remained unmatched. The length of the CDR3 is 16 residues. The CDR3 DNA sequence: TGCGCCAGCAGCCAAGCACTAGCGGGGGTAACCGGGGAGCTGTTTTTT. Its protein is CASSQALAGVTGELFF.

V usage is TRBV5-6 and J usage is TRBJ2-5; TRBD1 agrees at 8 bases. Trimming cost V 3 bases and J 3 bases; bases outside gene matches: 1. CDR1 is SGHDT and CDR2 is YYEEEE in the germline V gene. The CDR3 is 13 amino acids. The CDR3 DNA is TGTGCCAGCAGCTCGACAGGGGAAGAGACCCAGTACTTC. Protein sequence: CASSSTGEETQYF.

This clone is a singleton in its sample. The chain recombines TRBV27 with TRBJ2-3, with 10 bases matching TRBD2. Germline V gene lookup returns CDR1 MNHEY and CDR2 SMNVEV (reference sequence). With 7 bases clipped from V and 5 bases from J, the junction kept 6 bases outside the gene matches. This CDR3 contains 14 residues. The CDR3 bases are TGTGCCAGCAACCCTAGCGGGAGACGAGATACGCAGTATTTT. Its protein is CASNPSGRRDTQYF.

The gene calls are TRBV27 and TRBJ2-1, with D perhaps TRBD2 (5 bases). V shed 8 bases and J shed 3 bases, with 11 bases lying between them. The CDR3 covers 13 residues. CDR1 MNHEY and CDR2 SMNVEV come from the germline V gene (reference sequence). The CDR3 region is CASLGLSYNEQFF. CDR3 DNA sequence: TGTGCCAGCTTAGGACTCAGCTACAATGAGCAGTTCTTC.

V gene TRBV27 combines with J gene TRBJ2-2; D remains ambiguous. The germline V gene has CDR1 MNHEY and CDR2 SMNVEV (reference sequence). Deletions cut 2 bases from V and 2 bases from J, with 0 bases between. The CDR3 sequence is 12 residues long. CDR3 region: CASSLNTGELFF. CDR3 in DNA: TGTGCCAGCAGTTTAAACACCGGGGAGCTGTTTTTT.

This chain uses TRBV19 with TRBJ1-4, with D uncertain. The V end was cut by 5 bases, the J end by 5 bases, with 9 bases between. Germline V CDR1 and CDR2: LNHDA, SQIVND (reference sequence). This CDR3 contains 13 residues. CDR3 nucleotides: TGTGCCAGTAGTCGAACATTGAATGAAAAACTGTTTTTT. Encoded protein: CASSRTLNEKLFF.

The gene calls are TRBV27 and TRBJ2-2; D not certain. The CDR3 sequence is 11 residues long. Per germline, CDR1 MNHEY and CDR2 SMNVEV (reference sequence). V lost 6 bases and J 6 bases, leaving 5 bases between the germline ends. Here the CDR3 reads CASSNAGELFF. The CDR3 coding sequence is TGTGCCAGCAGCAATGCCGGGGAGCTGTTTTTT.

CDR3 bases: TGTGCCAGCAGCTTGGCCCCCCTCGGGGAGACCCAGTACTTC. Amino acids: CASSLAPLGETQYF. The chain links TRBV5-6 to TRBJ2-5, with D uncertain. The CDR3 has 14 amino acids. V was trimmed by 0 bases and J by 5 bases, leaving 11 bases between them. CDR1 is SGHDT and CDR2 is YYEEEE in the germline V gene. The whole variable domain, remainder taken from reference TRBV5-6 and TRBJ2-5, is DAGVTQSPTHLIKTRGQQVTLRCSPKSGHDTVSWYQQALGQGPQFIFQYYEEEERQRGNFPDRFSGHQFPNYSSELNVNALLLGDSALYLCASSLAPLGETQYFGPGTRLLVL.

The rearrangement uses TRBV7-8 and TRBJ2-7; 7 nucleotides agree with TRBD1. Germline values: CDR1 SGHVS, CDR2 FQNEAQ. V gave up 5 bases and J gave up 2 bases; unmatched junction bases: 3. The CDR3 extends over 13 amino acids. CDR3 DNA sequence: TGTGCCAGCAGCCGCGGACAGGCCTACGAGCAGTACTTC. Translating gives CASSRGQAYEQYF.

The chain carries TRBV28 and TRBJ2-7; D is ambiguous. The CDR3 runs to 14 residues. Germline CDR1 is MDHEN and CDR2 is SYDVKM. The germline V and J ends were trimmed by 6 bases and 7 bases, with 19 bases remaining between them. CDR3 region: CASSSLGHSREQYF. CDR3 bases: TGTGCCAGCAGCTCCCTCGGTCACTCGCGGGAGCAGTACTTC.

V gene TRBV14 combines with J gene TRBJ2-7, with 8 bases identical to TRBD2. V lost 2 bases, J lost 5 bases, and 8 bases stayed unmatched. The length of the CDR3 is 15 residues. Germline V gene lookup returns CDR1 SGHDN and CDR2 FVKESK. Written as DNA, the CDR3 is TGTGCCAGCAGCCAATGGTCGGGAGGGCCGAACGAGCAGTACTTC. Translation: CASSQWSGGPNEQYF. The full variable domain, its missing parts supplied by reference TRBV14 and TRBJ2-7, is EAGVTQFPSHSVIEKGQTVTLRCDPISGHDNLYWYRRVMGKEIKFLLHFVKESKQDESGMPNNRFLAERTGGTYSTLKVQPAELEDSGVYFCASSQWSGGPNEQYFGPGTRLTVT.

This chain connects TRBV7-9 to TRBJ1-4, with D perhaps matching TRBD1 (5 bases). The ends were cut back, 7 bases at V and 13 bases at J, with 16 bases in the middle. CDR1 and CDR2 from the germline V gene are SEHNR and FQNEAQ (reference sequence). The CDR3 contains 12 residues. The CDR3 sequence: CASIKNQGILFF. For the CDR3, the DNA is TGTGCCAGCATCAAGAATCAGGGAATACTGTTTTTT.

In nucleotides, the CDR3 is TGTGCCAGTAGTCCCCGCGGGGACAGGCCCCGGACCCAGTACTTC. As protein: CASSPRGDRPRTQYF. The chain recombines TRBV19 with TRBJ2-5, with 8 bases matching TRBD1. V trimming: 5 bases; J trimming: 7 bases; junction bases outside the gene matches: 12. Germline V gives CDR1 LNHDA, CDR2 SQIVND (reference sequence). CDR3 length: 15 residues. The whole variable domain, filled in from reference TRBV19 and TRBJ2-5, reads DGGITQSPKYLFRKEGQNVTLSCEQNLNHDAMYWYRQDPGQGLRLIYYSQIVNDFQKGDIAEGYSVSREKKESFPLTVTSAQKNPTAFYLCASSPRGDRPRTQYFGPGTRLLVL.

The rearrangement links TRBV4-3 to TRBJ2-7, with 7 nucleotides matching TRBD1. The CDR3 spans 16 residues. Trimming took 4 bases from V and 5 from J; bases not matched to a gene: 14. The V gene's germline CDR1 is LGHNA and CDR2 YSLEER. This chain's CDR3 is CASSLSSDRVRNEQYF. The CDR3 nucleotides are TGCGCCAGCAGCCTAAGCTCCGACAGGGTGAGGAACGAGCAGTACTTC.

The CDR3 coding sequence is TGTGCCAGCTCACCGGACTCCACAGATACGCAGTATTTT. It specifies CASSPDSTDTQYF. V is TRBV18 and J is TRBJ2-3, with D perhaps matching TRBD2 (5 bases). CDR3 length: 13 amino acids. V was cut by 3 bases and J by 2 bases, with 6 bases left in between. Germline lookup yields CDR1 KGHSH and CDR2 LQKENI.

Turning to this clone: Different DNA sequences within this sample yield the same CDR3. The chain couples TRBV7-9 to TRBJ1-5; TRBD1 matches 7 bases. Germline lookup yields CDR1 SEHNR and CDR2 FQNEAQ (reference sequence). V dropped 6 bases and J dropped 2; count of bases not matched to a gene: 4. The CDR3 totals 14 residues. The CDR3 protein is CASSYGQGNQPQHF. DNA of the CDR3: TGTGCCAGCAGTTACGGACAGGGCAATCAGCCCCAGCATTTT.

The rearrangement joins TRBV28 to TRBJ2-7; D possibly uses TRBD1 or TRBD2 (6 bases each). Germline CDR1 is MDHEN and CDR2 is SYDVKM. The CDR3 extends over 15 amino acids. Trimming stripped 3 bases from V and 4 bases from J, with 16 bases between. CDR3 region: CASSFEGGSFYEQYF. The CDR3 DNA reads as TGTGCCAGCAGTTTTGAGGGGGGCTCTTTTTACGAGCAGTACTTC.

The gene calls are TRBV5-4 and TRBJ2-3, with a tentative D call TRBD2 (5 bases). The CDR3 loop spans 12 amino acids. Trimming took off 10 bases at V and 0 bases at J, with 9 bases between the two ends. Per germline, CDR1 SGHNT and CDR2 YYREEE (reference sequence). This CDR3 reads CAYGGSTDTQYF. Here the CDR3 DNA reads TGTGCCTACGGCGGGAGCACAGATACGCAGTATTTT.

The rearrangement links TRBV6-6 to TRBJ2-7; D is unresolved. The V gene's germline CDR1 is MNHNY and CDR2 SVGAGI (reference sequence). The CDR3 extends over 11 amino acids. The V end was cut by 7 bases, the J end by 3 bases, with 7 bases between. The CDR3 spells CASMSDYEQYF. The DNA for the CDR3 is TGTGCCAGCATGAGCGACTACGAGCAGTACTTC.

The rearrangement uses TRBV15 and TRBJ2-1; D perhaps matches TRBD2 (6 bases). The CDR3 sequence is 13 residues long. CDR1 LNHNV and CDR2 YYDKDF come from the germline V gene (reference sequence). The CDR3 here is CGTGGLEVHEQFF. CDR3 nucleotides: TGTGGGACCGGGGGACTCGAGGTCCATGAGCAGTTCTTC.

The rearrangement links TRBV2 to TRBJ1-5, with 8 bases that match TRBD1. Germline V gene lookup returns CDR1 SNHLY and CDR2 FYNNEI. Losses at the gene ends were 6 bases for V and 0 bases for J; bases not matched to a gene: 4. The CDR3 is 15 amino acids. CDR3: CASSNRGDSNQPQHF. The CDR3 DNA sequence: TGTGCCAGCAGCAACAGGGGGGATAGCAATCAGCCCCAGCATTTT.

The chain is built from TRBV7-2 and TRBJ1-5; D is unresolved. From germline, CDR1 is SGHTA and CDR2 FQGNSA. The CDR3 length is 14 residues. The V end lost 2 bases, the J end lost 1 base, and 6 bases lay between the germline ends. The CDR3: CASSLHSSNQPQHF. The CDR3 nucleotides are TGTGCCAGCAGCTTACATTCAAGCAATCAGCCCCAGCATTTT.

CDR3: CASNSGPFSNQPQHF. In DNA, the CDR3 is TGTGCCAGTAACTCCGGCCCCTTTAGCAATCAGCCCCAGCATTTT. This chain joins TRBV19 and TRBJ1-5; D is undetermined. Germline V gene lookup returns CDR1 LNHDA and CDR2 SQIVND (reference sequence). The CDR3 sequence is 15 residues long. V was cut by 7 bases and J by 0 bases, with 13 bases left in between.

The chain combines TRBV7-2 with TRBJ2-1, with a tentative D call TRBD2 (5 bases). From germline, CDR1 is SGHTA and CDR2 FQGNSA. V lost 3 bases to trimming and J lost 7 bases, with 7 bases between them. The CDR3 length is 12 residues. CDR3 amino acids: CASSFPGNEQFF. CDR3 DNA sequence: TGTGCCAGCAGCTTCCCGGGGAATGAGCAGTTCTTC.

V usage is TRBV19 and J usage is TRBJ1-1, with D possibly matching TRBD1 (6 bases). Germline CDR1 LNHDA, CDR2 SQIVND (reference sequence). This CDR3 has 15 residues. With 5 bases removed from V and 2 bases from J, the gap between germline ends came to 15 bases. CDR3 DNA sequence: TGTGCCAGTAGTCCGATTGGACAGCTTAACACTGAAGCTTTCTTT. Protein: CASSPIGQLNTEAFF.

The CDR3, as DNA: TGTGCCAGTAGTGTCGACACAGGCTCCTACGAGCAGTACTTC. Amino acid sequence: CASSVDTGSYEQYF. The gene calls are TRBV19 and TRBJ2-7, with D maybe TRBD1 (5 bases). Looked up from germline, CDR1 is LNHDA and CDR2 is SQIVND (reference sequence). This CDR3 has 14 residues. V lost 5 bases and J 0 bases, leaving 11 bases between the germline ends.

The CDR3 DNA is TGTGCCAGCAGTGAATGGTCCGAAAGCACAGATACGCAGTATTTT. As protein: CASSEWSESTDTQYF. The gene calls are TRBV2 and TRBJ2-3; D unresolved. This CDR3 contains 15 residues. Germline V gene sequence: CDR1 SNHLY, CDR2 FYNNEI. V lost 2 bases and J lost 0, with 9 bases in between.

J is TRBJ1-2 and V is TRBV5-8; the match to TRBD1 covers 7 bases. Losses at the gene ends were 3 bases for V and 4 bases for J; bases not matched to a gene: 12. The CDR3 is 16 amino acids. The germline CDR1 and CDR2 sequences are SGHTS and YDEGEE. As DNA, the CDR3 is TGTGCCAGCAGCTCCACACTCGACAGGGCTTTCTATGGCTACACCTTC. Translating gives CASSSTLDRAFYGYTF.

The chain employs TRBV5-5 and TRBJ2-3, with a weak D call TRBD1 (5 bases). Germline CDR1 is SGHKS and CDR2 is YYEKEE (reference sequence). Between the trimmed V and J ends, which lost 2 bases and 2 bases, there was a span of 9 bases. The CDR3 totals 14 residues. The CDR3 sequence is CASSLDSPTDTQYF. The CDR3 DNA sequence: TGTGCCAGCAGCTTAGACAGCCCCACAGATACGCAGTATTTT.

CDR3 amino acids: CASSLGGDAEAFF. For the CDR3, the DNA is TGTGCCAGCAGTTTGGGGGGTGATGCTGAAGCTTTCTTT. This chain links TRBV28 with TRBJ1-1; tentative D call: TRBD1 (5 bases). This CDR3 is built from 13 residues. Trimming took 3 bases from V and 6 from J, leaving 11 bases between them. Germline V CDR1 and CDR2: MDHEN, SYDVKM.